Listed here are 28 T cell receptor beta chains from one sample, sequenced in a study of human T cells and chemical hapten exposure. The sample's time point: patch test 3, about 24 weeks after DPC sensitization. Treatment of the sample: therapeutic diphenylcyclopropenone sensitization with weekly scalp DPC. TCRdb re-derived calls from the RACE reads in MiXCR, one entry per CDR3 protein. This sample has fewer than 80,000 distinct CDR3 sequences, with approximately 9.9% found just once. Specimen: whole blood, collected in connection with sensitization to the hapten diphenylcyclopropenone (DPC). These receptors all come from a woman aged 30 to 39 with alopecia areata. Some clones in this sample may be carry-over from other donors' samples.

This clonotype occurred a few times. This sequence joins TRBV28 and TRBJ2-7; D assignment may be TRBD1 or TRBD2 (6 bases each). The CDR3 is made up of 15 amino acids. The germline V gene has CDR1 MDHEN and CDR2 SYDVKM. Between the trimmed V and J ends, which lost 4 bases and 4 bases, there was a span of 17 bases. In DNA, the CDR3 is TGTGCCAGCAGTTCCGTAGAGGGGGGACCTTACGAGCAGTACTTC. Translated, it gives CASSSVEGGPYEQYF.

The chain couples TRBV10-3 to TRBJ2-3, with 13 bases identical to TRBD2. CDR1 is ENHRY, CDR2 SYGVKD, per germline. V shed 3 bases and J 4 bases; nucleotides not matched to a gene: 4. The CDR3 covers 16 residues. The CDR3 nucleotides are TGTGCCATCAGTGAAGGACTAGCGGGAGCCCCAGATACGCAGTATTTT. Translating gives CAISEGLAGAPDTQYF.

The genes are TRBV27 and TRBJ2-1; 9 nucleotides line up with TRBD1. The CDR3 has 16 residues. Losses at the gene ends were 6 bases for V and 4 bases for J; bases not matched to a gene: 10. The germline gives CDR1 MNHEY, CDR2 SMNVEV (reference sequence). The CDR3 sequence: CASRHIGTGIYNEQFF. CDR3 nucleotide sequence: TGTGCCAGCAGACACATTGGGACAGGGATTTACAATGAGCAGTTCTTC.

This clonotype was counted between two and nine times. This chain uses TRBV7-6 with TRBJ2-7; D perhaps matches TRBD1 (5 bases). CDR1 and CDR2 from the germline V gene are SGHVS and FNYEAQ. The length of the CDR3 is 15 residues. V lost 1 base and J 6 bases, leaving 16 bases between the germline ends. This CDR3 is CASSLGAGNGVEQYF. The CDR3 nucleotides read TGTGCCAGCAGCTTAGGGGCAGGGAATGGAGTCGAGCAGTACTTC. Full variable domain (remainder filled in from reference TRBV7-6 and TRBJ2-7): GAGVSQSPRYKVTKRGQDVALRCDPISGHVSLYWYRQALGQGPEFLTYFNYEAQQDKSGLPNDRFSAERPEGSISTLTIQRTEQRDSAMYRCASSLGAGNGVEQYFGPGTRLTVT.

This clonotype was picked up many times. In DNA, the CDR3 is TGTGCCAGCAGAGAAGGTGACAGGGGCGGAAATCAGCCCCAGCATTTT. This sequence encodes CASREGDRGGNQPQHF. The rearrangement uses TRBV28 and TRBJ1-5; 8 nucleotides match TRBD1. Germline values: CDR1 MDHEN, CDR2 SYDVKM. V trimming: 6 bases; J trimming: 4 bases; junction bases outside the gene matches: 11. The CDR3 is made up of 16 amino acids.

The V gene is TRBV28, the J gene TRBJ2-7, with a possible D match to TRBD1 (6 bases). V lost 10 bases to trimming and J lost 4 bases, with 17 bases between them. The germline V gene has CDR1 MDHEN and CDR2 SYDVKM. CDR3 length equals 13 residues. The CDR3: CAIGRGRGYEQYF. In DNA form, the CDR3 reads TGTGCCATCGGACGGGGCAGGGGTTACGAGCAGTACTTC.

There are a few counts of this clonotype. The chain recombines TRBV30 with TRBJ1-2; TRBD1 is a possible D gene (6 bases). The V end was cut by 2 bases, the J end by 4 bases, with 11 bases between. The V gene's germline CDR1 is GTSNPN and CDR2 SVGIG (reference sequence). The CDR3 sequence is 13 residues long. CDR3 amino acids: CAWSNTGTYGYTF. The CDR3 DNA sequence: TGTGCCTGGAGTAACACAGGGACCTATGGCTACACCTTC.

The rearrangement uses TRBV12-3 or TRBV12-4 and TRBJ2-1; a weak D match, TRBD2 (6 bases). The CDR3 runs 17 residues. Trimming cost V 5 bases and J 7 bases, with 24 bases left between them. The CDR3 region has the DNA TGTGCCAGCAGTCCCTCATTGAGCGGGTGGGAGGATAATGAGCAGTTCTTC. This sequence encodes CASSPSLSGWEDNEQFF.

This clonotype has at least ten counts. The chain combines TRBV19 with TRBJ1-1, with unresolved D. The V end lost 1 base, the J end lost 5 bases, and 11 bases lay between the germline ends. The CDR3 contains 14 residues. Germline-derived CDR1 and CDR2 are LNHDA and SQIVND (reference sequence). Written as DNA, the CDR3 is TGTGCCAGTAGTATAGGGGAGGGAGGGACTGAAGCTTTCTTT. This gives the protein CASSIGEGGTEAFF.

This clonotype was recorded at least ten times. The rearrangement uses TRBV6-2 or TRBV6-3 and TRBJ1-1; D is unresolved. The CDR3 has 12 amino acids. The germline gives CDR1 MNHEY, CDR2 SVGEGT. V dropped 6 bases and J dropped 3 bases, with 8 bases sitting between them. Here the CDR3 reads CASSTGHTEAFF. The CDR3 nucleotides read TGTGCCAGCAGCACCGGACACACTGAAGCTTTCTTT.

This clonotype has just a few counts. The chain combines TRBV18 with TRBJ1-1, with 7 bases that match TRBD1. The trim removed 4 bases at V and 4 bases at J, leaving 3 bases unmatched. Germline V gene data show CDR1 as KGHSH and CDR2 as LQKENI. The CDR3 contains 13 residues. CDR3 sequence: CASSRAGGTEAFF. The CDR3, as DNA: TGTGCCAGCTCACGGGCAGGGGGCACTGAAGCTTTCTTT.

The gene calls are TRBV5-1 and TRBJ1-6; the D is unclear. This CDR3 comprises 14 residues. V was trimmed by 0 bases and J by 7 bases, leaving 8 bases between them. Germline lookup yields CDR1 SGHRS and CDR2 YFSETQ. The CDR3 here is CASSLVTENSPLHF. In DNA, the CDR3 is TGCGCCAGCAGCTTGGTTACAGAAAATTCACCCCTCCACTTT.

This rearrangement joins TRBV20-1 to TRBJ1-4; tentative D call: TRBD1 (5 bases). Germline CDR1 is DFQATT and CDR2 is SNEGSKA (reference sequence). The CDR3 is 13 amino acids. The V gene lost 1 base and the J gene lost 7 bases, with 10 bases spanning the gap. The CDR3 sequence is CSARVPGREKLFF. The CDR3 coding sequence is TGCAGTGCTAGAGTGCCAGGGCGTGAAAAACTGTTTTTT.

This clonotype has at least ten counts. This chain joins TRBV28 and TRBJ1-5; possible D gene TRBD1, 5 bases. Germline CDR1 and CDR2: MDHEN and SYDVKM. Between the trimmed V and J ends, which lost 3 bases and 6 bases, there was a span of 12 bases. The length of the CDR3 is 14 residues. The DNA for the CDR3 is TGTGCCAGCAGTTTTGGGGGAGATAGTCAGCCCCAGCATTTT. This translates into CASSFGGDSQPQHF.

The V gene is TRBV12-3 or TRBV12-4, the J gene TRBJ2-1; TRBD1 matches 7 bases. Trimming at V came to 1 base and at J to 11 bases, leaving 5 bases not matched to a gene. This CDR3 is built from 13 residues. For the CDR3, the DNA is TGTGCCAGCAGTTTAGGACAGGGTATTAAGCAGTTCTTC. Translation: CASSLGQGIKQFF.

This clonotype has ten or more counts. The rearrangement uses TRBV18 and TRBJ1-2, with a weak D call TRBD1 (6 bases). Germline values: CDR1 KGHSH, CDR2 LQKENI. CDR3 length: 14 residues. V was clipped by 6 bases and J by 4 bases, with 15 bases between them. CDR3 bases: TGTGCCAGCTCCCTTCGGACAGATCCCTATGGCTACACCTTC. It translates to CASSLRTDPYGYTF.

This clonotype has ten or more counts. The chain couples TRBV13 to TRBJ2-1, with 13 nucleotides matching TRBD2. The CDR3 extends over 17 amino acids. J gave up 8 bases and V 5 bases, and 12 bases lay outside the gene matches. From germline, CDR1 is PRHDT and CDR2 FYEKMQ (reference sequence). CDR3 DNA: TGTGCCAGCAGCCCCCGCTGGACTAGCGGGAGTAGCGATGAGCAGTTCTTC. As protein: CASSPRWTSGSSDEQFF. The whole variable domain, filled in from reference TRBV13 and TRBJ2-1, reads AAGVIQSPRHLIKEKRETATLKCYPIPRHDTVYWYQQGPGQDPQFLISFYEKMQSDKGSIPDRFSAQQFSDYHSELNMSSLELGDSALYFCASSPRWTSGSSDEQFFGPGTRLTVL.

This clonotype came up a few times. The chain uses TRBV10-3 and TRBJ2-3, with 9 nucleotides matching TRBD2. The CDR3 has 11 amino acids. Germline lookup yields CDR1 ENHRY and CDR2 SYGVKD. CDR3 bases: TGTGCAGCGGGGGGAGCAGATACGCAGTATTTT. As protein: CAAGGADTQYF.

This chain links TRBV27 with TRBJ1-1; 7 bases align to TRBD1. Germline trimming cut 7 bases from V and 5 bases from J; bases unmatched to any gene: 7. CDR3 length equals 13 residues. CDR1 and CDR2 (germline): MNHEY, SMNVEV (reference sequence). CDR3 DNA: TGTGCCAGCAAGACAGGGTTTAGTACTGAAGCTTTCTTT. Encoded protein: CASKTGFSTEAFF.

This clonotype occurred a few times. The DNA of the CDR3 is TGTGCCAGCAGCTTAGCGAGGGGGCAGTCCAGTGAAGCTTTCTTT. Encoded protein: CASSLARGQSSEAFF. The chain is built from TRBV7-6 and TRBJ1-1, with 7 bases that match TRBD1. Germline-derived CDR1 and CDR2 are SGHVS and FNYEAQ. The CDR3 sequence is 15 residues long. After removal of 0 bases from V and 7 bases from J, the junction contained 8 bases not matched to a gene.

The sample holds many counts of this clonotype. The rearrangement links TRBV6-6 to TRBJ2-3; D not certain. Germline CDR1 is MNHNY and CDR2 is SVGAGI (reference sequence). This CDR3 comprises 14 residues. Trimming removed 0 bases at V and 0 bases at J, with 4 bases between. The CDR3 nucleotides are TGTGCCAGCAGTTACTCGGGGAGCACAGATACGCAGTATTTT. It is translated as CASSYSGSTDTQYF.

This clonotype came up many times. This rearrangement joins TRBV6-6 to TRBJ2-7; the match to TRBD2 covers 12 bases. This CDR3 is built from 16 residues. Trimming cost V 6 bases and J 3 bases; bases outside gene matches: 9. CDR1 MNHNY and CDR2 SVGAGI come from the germline V gene (reference sequence). The CDR3 sequence: CASSSPSGRANYEQYF. The DNA for the CDR3 is TGTGCCAGCAGCTCCCCTAGCGGGAGGGCCAACTACGAGCAGTACTTC.

This clonotype was recorded at least ten times. The chain combines TRBV4-3 with TRBJ1-2; a possible D gene is TRBD1 (6 bases). Trimming shortened V by 0 bases and J by 4 bases, and 12 bases separated the two germline ends. Germline values: CDR1 LGHNA, CDR2 YSLEER. This CDR3 has 15 residues. The CDR3 loop reads CASSQEGKGGYGYTF. In nucleotides, the CDR3 is TGCGCCAGCAGCCAAGAGGGGAAGGGGGGCTATGGCTACACCTTC.

The rearrangement links TRBV10-2 to TRBJ2-1; the match to TRBD2 covers 8 bases. Germline lookup yields CDR1 WSHSY and CDR2 SAAADI. Trimming cost V 3 bases and J 5 bases; bases outside gene matches: 3. This CDR3 has 14 amino acids. CDR3 protein: CASSDISGDNEQFF. The CDR3 DNA sequence: TGCGCCAGCAGTGATATTAGCGGGGACAATGAGCAGTTCTTC.

This clonotype was seen ten or more times. J is TRBJ1-2 and V is TRBV6-1; no clear D gene. Trimming stripped 1 base from V and 0 bases from J, with 3 bases between. Germline V lookup: CDR1 MNHNS, CDR2 SASEGT. The CDR3 sequence is 13 residues long. The CDR3 reads CASSEVANYGYTF. As DNA, the CDR3 is TGTGCCAGCAGTGAAGTGGCTAACTATGGCTACACCTTC.

J is TRBJ2-3 and V is TRBV6-5; D possibly uses TRBD1 or TRBD2 (5 bases each). The V gene lost 6 bases and the J gene lost 2 bases, with 15 bases spanning the gap. This CDR3 has 15 residues. From germline, CDR1 is MNHEY and CDR2 SVGAGI. The CDR3 nucleotides are TGTGCCAGCAGGTATTCCTGGGGGTCCACAGATACGCAGTATTTT. Encoded protein: CASRYSWGSTDTQYF.

The table lists this clonotype with a few counts. The chain employs TRBV4-2 and TRBJ2-6; D possibly uses TRBD1 or TRBD2 (5 bases each). There are 18 residues in the CDR3. Trimming pared 4 bases from V and 0 bases from J, leaving 16 bases between. Germline V lookup: CDR1 LGHNA, CDR2 YNFKEQ. The CDR3 spells CASSPKRGSDSGANVLTF. CDR3 DNA sequence: TGTGCCAGCAGCCCGAAACGGGGCAGTGACTCTGGGGCCAACGTCCTGACTTTC.

V is TRBV4-2 and J is TRBJ2-3, with 13 positions matching TRBD2. Germline V lookup: CDR1 LGHNA, CDR2 YNFKEQ. The CDR3 consists of 18 residues. The V segment lost 1 base and the J segment 3 bases; nucleotides outside the gene matches: 7. The CDR3 sequence: CASSQVMGTSGTTDTQYF. The CDR3 bases are TGTGCCAGCAGCCAAGTTATGGGGACTAGCGGGACTACAGATACGCAGTATTTT.